This T cell receptor beta chain was observed in a study of T cell repertoires in aging, cancer and after chemotherapy. Across the study: Six age groups, ranging from 30 or younger to 70 or older, included the donors. The whole study produced a dataset of roughly 8.8 million TCR reads.

This clonotype is classed as medium-sized. The antigen remains unidentified. Multiplex touch-down PCR with TRB-A/B primers amplified rearranged V-D-J TRB sequences. TCRdb itself ran the multiplex PCR reads through MiXCR, one entry per CDR3 protein. This table has some 4,000 distinct CDR3 sequences, under 35% appearing once. TCR beta rearrangements were amplified from peripheral blood genomic DNA. Study-wide results and caveats: Across the chemotherapy interval, each cancer cohort showed higher median generation probability, suggesting thymic rebound. These repertoire data do not allow conclusions about immunological memory after chemotherapy.

Germline V gives CDR1 MRHNA, CDR2 SNTAGT. V was trimmed by 3 bases and J by 2 bases, leaving 8 bases between them. The CDR3 is 15 residues long. The sequenced sample consisted of blood. The receptor's source is a human donor in good health. The V call is TRBV6-4, the J call TRBJ2-6; no firm D call. The CDR3 reads CASSDSQTGANVLTF. The CDR3 DNA follows: TGTGCCAGCAGTGATTCACAAACTGGGGCCAACGTCCTGACTTTC.